The 29 T cell receptor beta chains below were found in one sample sequenced in a study of CD8+ T cells in alopecia areata. The treatment is: oral pan-JAK inhibitor, 5-10 mg twice daily. Extracted RNA was reverse transcribed, and the resulting cDNA served as sequencing template. Data came from immunoSEQ multiplex PCR; TCRdb stores just in-frame clones and leaves some out. The table shows about 190,000 clones, with more than 50% occurring only once. The material sequenced was CD4+ T cells sorted from blood, taken at week 24, from a patient treated with tofacitinib. The receptors stem from a human donor with alopecia areata.

V and J are TRBV30 and TRBJ1-6, with D uncertain. From germline, CDR1 is GTSNPN and CDR2 SVGIG (reference sequence). The CDR3 is 13 amino acids. Trimming stripped 2 bases from V and 7 bases from J, with 9 bases between. CDR3 nucleotides: TGTGCCTGGAGTCTTGAATCCAATTCACCCCTCCACTTT. Translation: CAWSLESNSPLHF.

The chain uses TRBV29-1 and TRBJ1-1, with D unclear. From germline, CDR1 is SQVTM and CDR2 ANQGSEA. V was cut by 4 bases and J by 7 bases, with 19 bases left in between. This CDR3 spans 14 amino acids. CDR3 nucleotides: TGCAGCGTTGCCCGTGTGGGCGCCGGCGATGAAGCTTTCTTT. Protein sequence: CSVARVGAGDEAFF.

The J gene is TRBJ1-1, the V gene TRBV6-6; TRBD1 might be the D (5 bases). CDR1 MNHNY and CDR2 SVGAGI come from the germline V gene (reference sequence). V gave up 5 bases and J gave up 1 base, with 8 bases separating them. The CDR3 covers 13 residues. The CDR3 reads CASSPGTNTEAFF. CDR3 DNA sequence: TGTGCCAGCAGTCCCGGGACGAACACTGAAGCTTTCTTT.

Only one count was recorded for this clone. The J gene is TRBJ1-6, the V gene TRBV30, with 9 bases lining up with TRBD1. Trimming cost V 8 bases and J 0 bases; bases outside gene matches: 8. The CDR3 extends over 16 amino acids. From germline, CDR1 is GTSNPN and CDR2 SVGIG (reference sequence). This chain's CDR3 is CAVRTGDSSYNSPLHF. For the CDR3, the DNA is TGTGCCGTACGGACAGGGGACAGCTCCTATAATTCACCCCTCCACTTT.

V gene TRBV5-1 combines with J gene TRBJ2-3, with 7 nucleotides matching TRBD1. The CDR3 spans 13 residues. Germline loops: CDR1 SGHRS, CDR2 YFSETQ. V shed 0 bases, J shed 5 bases, and the junction held 0 bases outside the gene matches. The CDR3 reads CASSLDRGDTQYF. CDR3 nucleotide sequence: TGCGCCAGCAGCTTGGACAGGGGAGATACGCAGTATTTT. Looking up the rest from reference TRBV5-1 and TRBJ2-3 gives the full variable domain: KAGVTQTPRYLIKTRGQQVTLSCSPISGHRSVSWYQQTPGQGLQFLFEYFSETQRNKGNFPGRFSGRQFSNSRSEMNVSTLELGDSALYLCASSLDRGDTQYFGPGTRLTVL.

The chain is built from TRBV30 and TRBJ1-2; D gene ambiguous. Germline V gives CDR1 GTSNPN, CDR2 SVGIG (reference sequence). This CDR3 spans 12 amino acids. Trimming stripped 2 bases from V and 7 bases from J, with 11 bases between. The CDR3 coding sequence is TGTGCCTGGAGTCCTACTGGGGTTGGCTACACCTTC. Residues: CAWSPTGVGYTF. The variable domain in full, with the rest retrieved from reference TRBV30 and TRBJ1-2, is SQTIHQWPATLVQPVGSPLSLECTVEGTSNPNLYWYRQAAGRGLQLLFYSVGIGQISSEVPQNLSASRPQDRQFILSSKKLLLSDSGFYLCAWSPTGVGYTFGSGTRLTVV.

CDR3 sequence (DNA): TGTGCCAGCAGCCCCTGGGACGGAGGGAATGAAAAACTGTTTTTT. It yields the protein CASSPWDGGNEKLFF. J is TRBJ1-4 and V is TRBV9; D perhaps matches TRBD1 (5 bases). The CDR3 consists of 15 residues. V lost 4 bases and J 5 bases, leaving 15 bases between the germline ends. CDR1 and CDR2 (germline): SGDLS, YYNGEE.

This clone came up a few times. The genes are TRBV7-6 and TRBJ2-7, with D perhaps TRBD1 or TRBD2 (5 bases each). The length of the CDR3 is 15 residues. Trimming left V 1 base short and J 1 base short, with 11 bases between. Per the germline V gene, CDR1 is SGHVS and CDR2 is FNYEAQ. DNA of the CDR3: TGTGCCAGCAGCTTAGTGTTGGGGGATTCCTACGAGCAGTACTTC. Its protein is CASSLVLGDSYEQYF. The complete variable domain, with remaining parts taken from reference TRBV7-6 and TRBJ2-7, reads GAGVSQSPRYKVTKRGQDVALRCDPISGHVSLYWYRQALGQGPEFLTYFNYEAQQDKSGLPNDRFSAERPEGSISTLTIQRTEQRDSAMYRCASSLVLGDSYEQYFGPGTRLTVT.

This chain joins TRBV13 and TRBJ1-1; TRBD1 is a possible D gene (6 bases). In germline, CDR1 is PRHDT, CDR2 FYEKMQ (reference sequence). The V gene lost 0 bases and the J gene lost 4 bases, with 12 bases spanning the gap. The CDR3 contains 15 residues. The CDR3 bases are TGTGCCAGCAGCTTAGGAGGGGGTAAGAGCACTGAAGCTTTCTTT. Its protein product is CASSLGGGKSTEAFF.

The chain joins TRBV10-2 to TRBJ1-2; a weak D match, TRBD1 (6 bases). Germline V gene sequence: CDR1 WSHSY, CDR2 SAAADI. Trimming took off 6 bases at V and 3 bases at J, with 17 bases between the two ends. This CDR3 has 15 residues. CDR3 residues: CASSLSGGPDYGYTF. CDR3 DNA: TGCGCCAGCAGCCTGTCGGGGGGGCCGGACTATGGCTACACCTTC.

The chain couples TRBV18 to TRBJ2-1, with 9 bases matching TRBD2. Trimming at V came to 0 bases and at J to 2 bases, leaving 5 bases not matched to a gene. This CDR3 has 17 residues. Germline CDR1 is KGHSH and CDR2 is LQKENI. CDR3 coding DNA: TGTGCCAGCTCACCACCTGCGGGGGGGATGGCCTACAATGAGCAGTTCTTC. Amino acids: CASSPPAGGMAYNEQFF.

This chain uses TRBV5-1 with TRBJ2-3; the match to TRBD2 covers 15 bases. V gave up 4 bases and J gave up 1 base; unmatched junction bases: 7. Germline V CDR1 and CDR2: SGHRS, YFSETQ. The CDR3 loop spans 18 amino acids. The CDR3 protein is CASSPGLAGGPGTDTQYF. The CDR3 region has the DNA TGCGCCAGCAGCCCCGGACTAGCGGGGGGGCCCGGCACAGATACGCAGTATTTT.

The chain uses TRBV5-1 and TRBJ1-6; 7 positions agree with TRBD1. J gave up 9 bases and V 0 bases, and 3 bases lay outside the gene matches. This CDR3 comprises 14 residues. Germline V gene data show CDR1 as SGHRS and CDR2 as YFSETQ. The CDR3 DNA reads TGCGCCAGCAGCTTGGAGGGGGCGACTTCACCCCTCCACTTT. It translates to CASSLEGATSPLHF.

The chain carries TRBV29-1 and TRBJ2-2; possible D gene TRBD1, 6 bases. The germline gives CDR1 SQVTM, CDR2 ANQGSEA. Trimming pared 4 bases from V and 1 base from J, leaving 10 bases between. This CDR3 region has 14 residues. The CDR3 bases are TGCAGCGTTGGGGACAACTTGAACACCGGGGAGCTGTTTTTT. Translation gives CSVGDNLNTGELFF.

The CDR3 DNA follows: TGTGCCAGCAGTGAAGTACTGAGGGGGGGGAGCTACAATGAGCAGTTCTTC. Translating it yields CASSEVLRGGSYNEQFF. The chain combines TRBV2 with TRBJ2-1; a weak D match, TRBD2 (7 bases). The V gene's germline CDR1 is SNHLY and CDR2 FYNNEI. The CDR3 has 17 amino acids. V lost 1 base and J lost 3, with 16 bases in between.

The rearrangement joins TRBV30 to TRBJ1-2; a weak D match, TRBD1 (5 bases). CDR3 size: 13 residues. Germline CDR1 GTSNPN, CDR2 SVGIG (reference sequence). V dropped 1 base and J dropped 7 bases, with 13 bases sitting between them. The DNA of the CDR3 is TGTGCCTGGAGTGGACTGGGGCGGGGTGGCTACACCTTC. It is translated as CAWSGLGRGGYTF.

This chain uses TRBV25-1 with TRBJ1-6, with a tentative D call TRBD1 (5 bases). CDR3 size: 13 residues. Trimming left V 8 bases short and J 5 bases short, with 10 bases between. The germline CDR1 and CDR2 sequences are MGHDK and SYGVNS. The CDR3 nucleotides read TGTGCCAGCGCGGGACTGGATAATTCACCCCTCCACTTT. The encoded protein is CASAGLDNSPLHF.

DNA of the CDR3: TGTGCCAGCAGTCGGGACAGGGGAAATTCACCCCTCCACTTT. The encoded protein is CASSRDRGNSPLHF. V gene TRBV11-2 combines with J gene TRBJ1-6; 10 bases map to TRBD1. The germline gives CDR1 SGHAT, CDR2 FQNNGV. The CDR3 covers 14 residues. V gave up 6 bases and J gave up 7 bases; unmatched junction bases: 3.

The chain links TRBV11-1 to TRBJ2-3; no clear D. Trimming shortened V by 5 bases and J by 1 base, and 7 bases separated the two germline ends. The CDR3 runs 13 residues. The germline gives CDR1 SGHAT, CDR2 FQDESV (reference sequence). CDR3 coding DNA: TGTGCCAGCAGCCCAAAGCGCACAGATACGCAGTATTTT. As protein: CASSPKRTDTQYF.

The J gene is TRBJ2-2, the V gene TRBV27; maybe TRBD1 (6 bases). The CDR3 is 15 residues long. The V end lost 5 bases, the J end lost 2 bases, and 12 bases lay between the germline ends. Germline lookup yields CDR1 MNHEY and CDR2 SMNVEV (reference sequence). Here the CDR3 reads CASSTGTLNTGELFF. DNA for the CDR3: TGTGCCAGCAGTACCGGGACACTAAACACCGGGGAGCTGTTTTTT.

The chain recombines TRBV5-1 with TRBJ1-1, with D perhaps TRBD1 (6 bases). The germline gives CDR1 SGHRS, CDR2 YFSETQ. This CDR3 is 16 amino acids long. The ends were cut back, 0 bases at V and 4 bases at J, with 16 bases in the middle. The CDR3 is CASSLGTGRGGTEAFF. CDR3 nucleotides: TGCGCCAGCAGCTTGGGGACCGGCAGGGGCGGCACTGAAGCTTTCTTT.

This sequence joins TRBV29-1 and TRBJ2-3, with D hard to call. The germline V gene has CDR1 SQVTM and CDR2 ANQGSEA. This CDR3 has 15 residues. The germline V and J ends were trimmed by 3 bases and 0 bases, with 13 bases remaining between them. The CDR3 nucleotides read TGCAGCGTTGAGGGGAAGGACGGAAGCACAGATACGCAGTATTTT. This codes for CSVEGKDGSTDTQYF.

The V gene is TRBV6-1, the J gene TRBJ1-1; D call uncertain. The CDR3 covers 15 residues. V was clipped by 0 bases and J by 1 base, with 9 bases between them. CDR1 is MNHNS, CDR2 SASEGT, per germline. CDR3 nucleotide sequence: TGTGCCAGCAGTGAAGCCAGGTTGTGGAACACTGAAGCTTTCTTT. Translating gives CASSEARLWNTEAFF.

The rearrangement joins TRBV6-5 to TRBJ1-2; D gene ambiguous. The CDR3 loop spans 14 amino acids. Germline CDR1 and CDR2: MNHEY and SVGAGI. Deletions cut 6 bases from V and 4 bases from J, with 15 bases between. For the CDR3, the DNA is TGTGCCAGCAGCGAGTACGATCATGGCTATGGCTACACCTTC. Translated, it gives CASSEYDHGYGYTF.

CDR3 sequence reads: CAWSPETGRSNQPQHF. The CDR3 bases are TGTGCCTGGAGTCCCGAGACAGGGAGGAGCAATCAGCCCCAGCATTTT. J is TRBJ1-5 and V is TRBV30; 7 bases match TRBD1. Germline values: CDR1 GTSNPN, CDR2 SVGIG (reference sequence). The CDR3 sequence is 16 residues long. J lost 1 base, V lost 2 bases, and 8 bases had no gene match.

V and J are TRBV7-9 and TRBJ2-1; D is possibly TRBD1 (5 bases). CDR1 and CDR2 from the germline V gene are SEHNR and FQNEAQ (reference sequence). Trimming removed 3 bases from V and 10 bases from J, with 7 bases in between. The CDR3 runs to 11 residues. The CDR3 bases are TGTGCCAGCAGCTTGGACACGGAGCAGTTCTTC. Protein product: CASSLDTEQFF.

The rearrangement joins TRBV9 to TRBJ2-7; D uncertain. V was clipped by 3 bases and J by 0 bases, with 13 bases between them. Germline V gives CDR1 SGDLS, CDR2 YYNGEE. The CDR3 totals 15 residues. DNA of the CDR3: TGTGCCAGCAGCGCTCACGCCGAGCACTCCTACGAGCAGTACTTC. Translation gives CASSAHAEHSYEQYF.

J is TRBJ2-3 and V is TRBV29-1; tentative D call: TRBD2 (6 bases). The germline gives CDR1 SQVTM, CDR2 ANQGSEA. The CDR3 spans 13 residues. Trimming removed 7 bases from V and 6 bases from J, with 17 bases in between. The CDR3 DNA follows: TGCAGCGGGGGTACTAGCTCATCCGATACGCAGTATTTT. It encodes CSGGTSSSDTQYF.

This clone showed up just a few times. The chain couples TRBV12-5 to TRBJ2-3; tentative D call: TRBD1 (7 bases). Germline V CDR1 and CDR2: LGHNT, FRNRAP. V was pared by 1 base and J by 5 bases, with 10 bases between. The CDR3 sequence is 14 residues long. The CDR3 nucleotides read TGTGCTAGTGGTTTGGGACAGGGAGGAGATACGCAGTATTTT. Its translation is CASGLGQGGDTQYF.